This T cell receptor beta chain was retrieved from a study of Graves' ophthalmopathy and Graves' hyperthyroidism (dated by TCRdb to 2017 to 2018). With respect to the entire study: Peripheral blood was collected at initial diagnosis, before any treatment. The study used signatures of the TCR beta repertoire to tell Graves' ophthalmopathy apart from Graves' hyperthyroidism and to predict which patients would progress to ophthalmopathy. In total, over 130 blood samples were TCR-sequenced: fewer than 50 ophthalmopathy, under 85 hyperthyroidism and roughly 17 hyperthyroidism-to-ophthalmopathy patients. To explore V-J signatures distinguishing ophthalmopathy from hyperthyroidism, a discovery set of roughly 100 patients (fewer than 45 ophthalmopathy, some 57 stable hyperthyroidism) was enrolled. The independent validation cohort included approximately 19 hyperthyroidism patients plus 17 patients who later progressed from hyperthyroidism to ophthalmopathy. In a handful of hyperthyroidism patients, the T-cell repertoire of thyroid tissue was compared with the T-cell repertoire of blood. After sampling, hyperthyroidism patients received methimazole starting at 30 mg daily, and ophthalmopathy patients received high-dose intravenous methylprednisolone. General study outcomes and caveats: The 13-signature model separated ophthalmopathy from stable hyperthyroidism with approximately 90% sensitivity and approximately 81% specificity in cross-validation, and 80%/75% in the test set. In validation, the model predicted ophthalmopathy progression with about 70% sensitivity and roughly 78% specificity; some 13 predicted patients were CT-confirmed with GO in a median of approximately 6.5 months. Sample size was not statistically predetermined, and group allocation was not concealed from the investigators. Most expanded thyroid clonotypes with frequency above 0.001 were also detected in blood, suggesting blood repertoires may reflect the thyroid immune response.

Reading the germline V gene (reference sequence) gives CDR1 SEHNR and CDR2 FQNEAQ. The CDR3 covers 15 residues, taking in both the cysteine and the phenylalanine. The only DNA kept is the CDR3, 45 bases in frame from the first base. The V and J ends are trimmed by 8 bases and 1 base, leaving 18 bases between them. Stable hyperthyroidism was defined as no progression to ophthalmopathy within 18 months of follow-up. The hyperthyroidism patients were 18 to 65 years old and newly diagnosed, with a disease duration of less than 2 months. Patients were excluded if they had other autoimmune diseases, uncontrolled infections, pregnancy or lactation. Clinical symptoms, serum thyroxine, TRAb, thyroid ultrasound and orbital computed tomography formed the basis of the diagnosis. PBMCs were isolated from about 9 ml of fresh peripheral blood by Ficoll-Paque density gradient centrifugation. Total RNA was extracted with Trizol reagent and quality-checked on an Agilent 2100 Bioanalyzer.

TCR beta CDR3 regions were amplified from RNA transcripts for repertoire sequencing. The first round of RT-PCR was done with HTBI primers and the Qiagen OneStep RT-PCR kit, and was followed by a second round of multiplex PCR, then size selection and purification. Libraries were sequenced paired-end with 100 bp reads on an Illumina HiSeq2000. The authors' analysis ran thus. Reads were processed with SOAPnuke, discarding reads with adapters, uncalled bases, mean Phred below 15, or no exact constant-primer or identifier match. COPE v1.2.5 was used to merge high-quality paired reads. Each unique nucleotide sequence was treated as a clonotype, and MiTCR v1.1 was used to align the clonotypes to the IMGT TRB V, D and J references. Only V-J combinations with frequency above 0.0001 were analysed, covering 98% to 99.2% of repertoires. A TCR clonal expansion and chaos score per V-J combination was defined as the ratio of F50 clonal expansion to chaos observed in the TCRdist matrix. Welch's t-statistics and random forest were used to reduce features to about 13 V-J combinations, which were fed into a naive Bayes classifier. The similarity between thyroid and blood repertoires was quantified using the Morisita-Horn index. Through fastp at Q25 and MiXCR, TCRdb rebuilt clones from the public reads, retaining in-frame beta chains. Every CDR3 protein is listed once, alongside the most common genes and DNA of its rows. Here the V and J calls rest on TCRdb's processing, not on the authors' analysis. The sample table shows 300,000 to 400,000 distinct CDR3 sequences, and about a sixth are seen once. The ten largest make up 2% to 2.5% of the sample.

This clonotype was recorded at least ten times. This receptor's antigen is unknown. Per-nucleotide qualities are absent, and no much larger clonotype sits a single base away. The sequenced material came from peripheral blood. The clonotype originates from an adult woman with stable Graves' hyperthyroidism. The rearranged chain carries TRBV7-9 and TRBJ2-7, and possibly TRBD2, on 7 matching bases. The CDR3 loop reads CASGGGSGKSYEQYF. The DNA sequence is given as TGTGCCAGCGGGGGGGGCAGCGGGAAATCCTACGAGCAGTACTTC.